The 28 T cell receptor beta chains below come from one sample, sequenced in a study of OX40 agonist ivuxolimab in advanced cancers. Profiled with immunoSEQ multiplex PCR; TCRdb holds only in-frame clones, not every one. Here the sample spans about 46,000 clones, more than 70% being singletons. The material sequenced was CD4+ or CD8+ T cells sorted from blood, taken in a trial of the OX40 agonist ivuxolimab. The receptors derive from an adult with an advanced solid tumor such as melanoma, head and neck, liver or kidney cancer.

CDR3 DNA sequence: TGTGCCTGGAGTTGGGGAGAGACCTCTCATGGCTACACCTTC. It translates to CAWSWGETSHGYTF. V gene TRBV30 combines with J gene TRBJ1-2; D remains ambiguous. With 2 bases removed from V and 6 bases from J, the gap between germline ends came to 16 bases. This CDR3 region has 14 residues. Germline V gives CDR1 GTSNPN, CDR2 SVGIG (reference sequence).

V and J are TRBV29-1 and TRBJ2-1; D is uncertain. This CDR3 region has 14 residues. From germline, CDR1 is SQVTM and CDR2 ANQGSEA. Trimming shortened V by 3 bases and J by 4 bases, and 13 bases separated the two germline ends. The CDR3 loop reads CSVDLAPVYNEQFF. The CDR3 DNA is TGCAGCGTTGATCTGGCCCCCGTGTACAATGAGCAGTTCTTC.

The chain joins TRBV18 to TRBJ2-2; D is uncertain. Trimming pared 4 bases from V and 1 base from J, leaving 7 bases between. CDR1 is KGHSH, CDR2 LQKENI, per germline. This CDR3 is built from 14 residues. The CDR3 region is CASSLDQNTGELFF. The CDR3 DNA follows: TGTGCCAGCTCACTGGATCAGAACACCGGGGAGCTGTTTTTT.

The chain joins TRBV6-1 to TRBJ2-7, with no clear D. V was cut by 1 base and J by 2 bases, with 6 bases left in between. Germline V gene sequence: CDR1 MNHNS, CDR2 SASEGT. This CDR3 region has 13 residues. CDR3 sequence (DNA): TGTGCCAGCAGTGAAGGCGGACCCTACGAGCAGTACTTC. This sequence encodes CASSEGGPYEQYF.

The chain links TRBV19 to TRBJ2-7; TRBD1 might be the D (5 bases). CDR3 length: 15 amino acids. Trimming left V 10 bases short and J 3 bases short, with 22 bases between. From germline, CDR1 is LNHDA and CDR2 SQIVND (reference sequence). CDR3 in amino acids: CATLVQQGGRYEQYF. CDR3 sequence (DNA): TGTGCCACCCTAGTCCAGCAGGGTGGGCGCTACGAGCAGTACTTC.

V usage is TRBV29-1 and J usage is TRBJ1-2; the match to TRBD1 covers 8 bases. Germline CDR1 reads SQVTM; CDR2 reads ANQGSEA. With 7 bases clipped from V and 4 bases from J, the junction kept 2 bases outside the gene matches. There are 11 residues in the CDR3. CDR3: CSATGGYGYTF. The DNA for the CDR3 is TGCAGCGCCACAGGGGGCTATGGCTACACCTTC.

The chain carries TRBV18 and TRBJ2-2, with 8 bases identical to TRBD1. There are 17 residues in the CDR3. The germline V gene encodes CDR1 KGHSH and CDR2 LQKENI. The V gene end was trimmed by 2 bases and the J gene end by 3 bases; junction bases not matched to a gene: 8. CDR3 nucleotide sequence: TGTGCCAGCTCACCAATGGTCGGACAGGGTTACACCGGGGAGCTGTTTTTT. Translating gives CASSPMVGQGYTGELFF.

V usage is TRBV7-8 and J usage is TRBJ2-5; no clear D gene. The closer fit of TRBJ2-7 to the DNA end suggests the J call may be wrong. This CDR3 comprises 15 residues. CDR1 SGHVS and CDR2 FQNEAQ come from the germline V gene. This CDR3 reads CASSLVAVTSYEQYF. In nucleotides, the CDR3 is TGTGCCAGCAGCTTAGTGGCGGTAACTTCCTACGAGCAGTACTTC.

This chain's CDR3 is CASSLGTSGGRETQYF. DNA for the CDR3: TGCGCCAGCAGCTTGGGGACTAGCGGGGGTAGGGAGACCCAGTACTTC. The V gene is TRBV5-1, the J gene TRBJ2-5, with 13 nucleotides matching TRBD2. There are 16 residues in the CDR3. V lost 0 bases, J lost 5 bases, and 4 bases stayed unmatched. Germline V gene sequence: CDR1 SGHRS, CDR2 YFSETQ. The full variable domain, rest sourced from reference TRBV5-1 and TRBJ2-5, is KAGVTQTPRYLIKTRGQQVTLSCSPISGHRSVSWYQQTPGQGLQFLFEYFSETQRNKGNFPGRFSGRQFSNSRSEMNVSTLELGDSALYLCASSLGTSGGRETQYFGPGTRLLVL.

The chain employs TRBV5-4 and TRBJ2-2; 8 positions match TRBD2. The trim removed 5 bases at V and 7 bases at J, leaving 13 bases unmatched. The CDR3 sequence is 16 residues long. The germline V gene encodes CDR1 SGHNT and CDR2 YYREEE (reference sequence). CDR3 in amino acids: CASSLGDREGYGELFF. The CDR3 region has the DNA TGTGCCAGCAGTTTAGGGGACCGGGAGGGTTACGGGGAGCTGTTTTTT.

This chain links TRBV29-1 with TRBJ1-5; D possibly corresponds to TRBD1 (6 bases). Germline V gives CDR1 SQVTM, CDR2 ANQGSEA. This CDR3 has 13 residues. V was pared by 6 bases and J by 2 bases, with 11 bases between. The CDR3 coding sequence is TGCAGCGTATCGCGGACAGGCAATCAGCCCCAGCATTTT. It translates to CSVSRTGNQPQHF.

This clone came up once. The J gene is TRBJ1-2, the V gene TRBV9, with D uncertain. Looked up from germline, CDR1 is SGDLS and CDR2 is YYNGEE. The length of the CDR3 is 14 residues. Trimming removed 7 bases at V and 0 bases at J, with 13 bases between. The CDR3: CASRTGSTNYGYTF. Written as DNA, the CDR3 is TGTGCCAGCCGGACCGGCTCGACTAACTATGGCTACACCTTC. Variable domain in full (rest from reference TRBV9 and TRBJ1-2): DSGVTQTPKHLITATGQRVTLRCSPRSGDLSVYWYQQSLDQGLQFLIQYYNGEERAKGNILERFSAQQFPDLHSELNLSSLELGDSALYFCASRTGSTNYGYTFGSGTRLTVV.

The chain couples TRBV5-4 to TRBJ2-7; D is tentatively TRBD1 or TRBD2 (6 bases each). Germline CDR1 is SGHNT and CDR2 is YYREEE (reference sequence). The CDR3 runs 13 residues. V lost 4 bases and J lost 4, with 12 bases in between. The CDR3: CASSRSGAYEQYF. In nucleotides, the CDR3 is TGTGCCAGCAGCCGGTCGGGGGCGTACGAGCAGTACTTC.

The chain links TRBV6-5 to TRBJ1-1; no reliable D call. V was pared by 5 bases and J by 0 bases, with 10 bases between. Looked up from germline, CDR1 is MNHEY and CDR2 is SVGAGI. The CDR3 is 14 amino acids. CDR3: CASSQGGVNTEAFF. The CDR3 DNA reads TGTGCCAGCAGTCAAGGAGGAGTGAACACTGAAGCTTTCTTT.

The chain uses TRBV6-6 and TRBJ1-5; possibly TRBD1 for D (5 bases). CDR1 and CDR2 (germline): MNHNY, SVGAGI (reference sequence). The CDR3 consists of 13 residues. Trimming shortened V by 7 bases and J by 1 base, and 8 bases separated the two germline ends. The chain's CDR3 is CASTTASNQPQHF. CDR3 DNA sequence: TGTGCCAGCACGACAGCAAGCAATCAGCCCCAGCATTTT.

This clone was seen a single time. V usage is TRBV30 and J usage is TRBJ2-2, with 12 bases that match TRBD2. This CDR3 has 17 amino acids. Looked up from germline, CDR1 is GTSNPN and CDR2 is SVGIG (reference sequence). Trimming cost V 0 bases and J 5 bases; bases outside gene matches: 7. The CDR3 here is CAWSVSSGRARTGELFF. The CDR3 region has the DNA TGTGCCTGGAGTGTATCTAGCGGGAGGGCTAGAACCGGGGAGCTGTTTTTT.

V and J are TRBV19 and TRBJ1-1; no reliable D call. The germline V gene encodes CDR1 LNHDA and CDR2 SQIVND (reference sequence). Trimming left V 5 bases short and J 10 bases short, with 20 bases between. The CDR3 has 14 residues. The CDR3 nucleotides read TGTGCCAGTAGTCTTTGGACGGTGAACACCGGAGCTTTCTTT. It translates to CASSLWTVNTGAFF. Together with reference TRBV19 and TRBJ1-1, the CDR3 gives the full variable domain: DGGITQSPKYLFRKEGQNVTLSCEQNLNHDAMYWYRQDPGQGLRLIYYSQIVNDFQKGDIAEGYSVSREKKESFPLTVTSAQKNPTAFYLCASSLWTVNTGAFFGQGTRLTVV.

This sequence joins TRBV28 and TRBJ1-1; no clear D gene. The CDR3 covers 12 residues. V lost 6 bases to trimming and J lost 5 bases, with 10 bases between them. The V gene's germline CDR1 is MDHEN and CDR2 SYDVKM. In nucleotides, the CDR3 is TGTGCCAGCAGCGGGATAAGGACTGAAGCTTTCTTT. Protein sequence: CASSGIRTEAFF.

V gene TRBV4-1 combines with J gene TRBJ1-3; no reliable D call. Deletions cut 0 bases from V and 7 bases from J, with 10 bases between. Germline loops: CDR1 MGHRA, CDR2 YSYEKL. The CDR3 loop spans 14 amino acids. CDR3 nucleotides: TGCGCCAGCAGCCAAGACCCGGGTCTGAACACCATATATTTT. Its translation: CASSQDPGLNTIYF.

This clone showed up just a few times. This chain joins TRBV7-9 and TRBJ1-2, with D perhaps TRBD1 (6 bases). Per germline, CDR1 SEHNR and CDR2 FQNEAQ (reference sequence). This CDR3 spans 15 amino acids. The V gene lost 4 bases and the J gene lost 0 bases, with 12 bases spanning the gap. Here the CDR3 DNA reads TGTGCCAGCAGCTCCCGGACAGACTCTAACTATGGCTACACCTTC. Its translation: CASSSRTDSNYGYTF.

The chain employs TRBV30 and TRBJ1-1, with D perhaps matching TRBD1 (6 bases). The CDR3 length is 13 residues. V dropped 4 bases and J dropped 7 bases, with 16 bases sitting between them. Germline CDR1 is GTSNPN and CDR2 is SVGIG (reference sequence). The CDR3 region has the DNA TGTGCCTGGATTGGCACAGGGATGCTTGAAGCTTTCTTT. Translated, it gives CAWIGTGMLEAFF. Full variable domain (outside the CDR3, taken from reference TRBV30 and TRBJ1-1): SQTIHQWPATLVQPVGSPLSLECTVEGTSNPNLYWYRQAAGRGLQLLFYSVGIGQISSEVPQNLSASRPQDRQFILSSKKLLLSDSGFYLCAWIGTGMLEAFFGQGTRLTVV.

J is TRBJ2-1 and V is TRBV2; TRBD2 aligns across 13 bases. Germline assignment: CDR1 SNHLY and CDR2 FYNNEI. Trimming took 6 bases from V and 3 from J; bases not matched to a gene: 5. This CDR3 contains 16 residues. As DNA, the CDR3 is TGTGCCAGCAGGAGACTAGCGGGGGGCCTCTACAATGAGCAGTTCTTC. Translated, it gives CASRRLAGGLYNEQFF.

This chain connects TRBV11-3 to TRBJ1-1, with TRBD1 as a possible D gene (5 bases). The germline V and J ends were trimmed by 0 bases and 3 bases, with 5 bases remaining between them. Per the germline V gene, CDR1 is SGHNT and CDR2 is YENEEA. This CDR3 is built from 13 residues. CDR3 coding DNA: TGTGCCAGCAGCTTAGACAGGGACACTGAAGCTTTCTTT. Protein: CASSLDRDTEAFF. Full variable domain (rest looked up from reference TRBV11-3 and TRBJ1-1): EAGVVQSPRYKIIEKKQPVAFWCNPISGHNTLYWYLQNLGQGPELLIRYENEEAVDDSQLPKDRFSAERLKGVDSTLKIQPAELGDSAVYLCASSLDRDTEAFFGQGTRLTVV.

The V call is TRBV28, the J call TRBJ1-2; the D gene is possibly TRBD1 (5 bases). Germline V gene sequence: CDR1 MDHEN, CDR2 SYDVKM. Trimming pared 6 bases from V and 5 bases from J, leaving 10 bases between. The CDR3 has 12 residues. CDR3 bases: TGTGCCAGCAGGGAGACAGCATATGGCTACACCTTC. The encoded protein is CASRETAYGYTF.

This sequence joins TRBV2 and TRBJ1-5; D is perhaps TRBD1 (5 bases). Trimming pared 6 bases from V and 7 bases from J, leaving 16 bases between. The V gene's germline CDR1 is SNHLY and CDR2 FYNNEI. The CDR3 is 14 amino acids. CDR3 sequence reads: CASSPMGVGQPQHF. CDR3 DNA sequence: TGTGCCAGCAGCCCAATGGGGGTTGGCCAGCCCCAGCATTTT.

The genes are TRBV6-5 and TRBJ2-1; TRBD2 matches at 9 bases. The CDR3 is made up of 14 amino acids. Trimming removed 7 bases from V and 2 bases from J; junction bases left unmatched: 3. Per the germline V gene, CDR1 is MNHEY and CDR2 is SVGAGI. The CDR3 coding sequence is TGTGCCAGCAACCGACTAGCGGCCTACAATGAGCAGTTCTTC. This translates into CASNRLAAYNEQFF.

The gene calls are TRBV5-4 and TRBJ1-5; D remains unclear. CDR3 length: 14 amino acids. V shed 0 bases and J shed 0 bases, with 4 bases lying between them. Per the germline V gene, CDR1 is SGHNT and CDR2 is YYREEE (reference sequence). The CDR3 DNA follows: TGTGCCAGCAGCTTGGATCCTAGCAATCAGCCCCAGCATTTT. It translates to CASSLDPSNQPQHF.

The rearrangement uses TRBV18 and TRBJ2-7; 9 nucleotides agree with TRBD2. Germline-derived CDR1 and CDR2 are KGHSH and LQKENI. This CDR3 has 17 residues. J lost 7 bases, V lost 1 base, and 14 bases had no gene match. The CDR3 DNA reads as TGTGCCAGCTCACCACTAGCGGGGGCGCTCGGCCCTCGGGAGCAGTACTTC. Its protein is CASSPLAGALGPREQYF.